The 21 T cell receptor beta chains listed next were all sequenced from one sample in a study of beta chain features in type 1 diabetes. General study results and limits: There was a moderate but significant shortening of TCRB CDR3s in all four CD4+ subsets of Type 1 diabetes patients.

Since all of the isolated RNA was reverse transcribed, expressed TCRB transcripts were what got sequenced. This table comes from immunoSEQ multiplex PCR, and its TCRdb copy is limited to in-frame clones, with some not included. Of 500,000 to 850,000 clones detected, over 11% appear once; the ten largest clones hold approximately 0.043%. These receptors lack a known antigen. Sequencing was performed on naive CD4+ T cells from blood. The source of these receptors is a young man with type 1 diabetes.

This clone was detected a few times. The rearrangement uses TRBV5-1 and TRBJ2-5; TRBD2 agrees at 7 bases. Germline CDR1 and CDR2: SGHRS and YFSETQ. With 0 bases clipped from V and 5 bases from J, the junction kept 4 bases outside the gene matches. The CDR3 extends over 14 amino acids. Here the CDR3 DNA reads TGCGCCAGCAGCTTGGGCCAGCGGGATGAGACCCAGTACTTC. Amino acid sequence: CASSLGQRDETQYF.

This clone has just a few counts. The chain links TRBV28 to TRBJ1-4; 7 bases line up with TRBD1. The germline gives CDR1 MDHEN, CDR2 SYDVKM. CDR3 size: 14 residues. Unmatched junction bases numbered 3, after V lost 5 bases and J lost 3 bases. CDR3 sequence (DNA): TGTGCCAGCAGTGGCAGGGGGTCTAATGAAAAACTGTTTTTT. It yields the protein CASSGRGSNEKLFF. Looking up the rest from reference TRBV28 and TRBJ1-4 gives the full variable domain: DVKVTQSSRYLVKRTGEKVFLECVQDMDHENMFWYRQDPGLGLRLIYFSYDVKMKEKGDIPEGYSVSREKKERFSLILESASTNQTSMYLCASSGRGSNEKLFFGSGTQLSVL.

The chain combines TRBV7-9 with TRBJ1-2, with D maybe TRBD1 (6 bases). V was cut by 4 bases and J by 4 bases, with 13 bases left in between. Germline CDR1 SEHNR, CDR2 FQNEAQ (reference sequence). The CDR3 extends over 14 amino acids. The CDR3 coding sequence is TGTGCCAGCAGCTGGACAGCCCAAGCCTATGGCTACACCTTC. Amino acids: CASSWTAQAYGYTF.

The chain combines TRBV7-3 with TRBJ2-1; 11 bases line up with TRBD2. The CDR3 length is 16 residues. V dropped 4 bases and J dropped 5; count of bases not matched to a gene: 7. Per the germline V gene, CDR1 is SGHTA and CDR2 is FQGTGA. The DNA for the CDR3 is TGTGCCAGCAGCTCCCGACTAGCGGGGACAAACAATGAGCAGTTCTTC. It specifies CASSSRLAGTNNEQFF.

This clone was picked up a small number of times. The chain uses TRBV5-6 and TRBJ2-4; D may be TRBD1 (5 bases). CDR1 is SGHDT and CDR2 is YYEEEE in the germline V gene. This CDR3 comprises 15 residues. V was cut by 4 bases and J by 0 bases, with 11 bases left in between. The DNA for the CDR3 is TGTGCCAGCAGCCTGACAGAGTCAGCCAAAAACATTCAGTACTTC. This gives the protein CASSLTESAKNIQYF.

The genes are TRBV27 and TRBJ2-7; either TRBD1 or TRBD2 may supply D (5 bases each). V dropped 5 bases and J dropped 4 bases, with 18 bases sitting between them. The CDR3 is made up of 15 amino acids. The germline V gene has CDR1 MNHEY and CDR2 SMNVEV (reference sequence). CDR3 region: CASSLTGGPRYEQYF. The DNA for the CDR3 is TGTGCCAGCAGTCTCACAGGAGGTCCCCGTTACGAGCAGTACTTC.

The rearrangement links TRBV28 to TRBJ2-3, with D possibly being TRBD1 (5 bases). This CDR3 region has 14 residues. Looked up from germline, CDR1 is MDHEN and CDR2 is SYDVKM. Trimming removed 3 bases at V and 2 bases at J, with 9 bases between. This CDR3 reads CASSLPQATDTQYF. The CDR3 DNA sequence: TGTGCCAGCAGTTTGCCACAGGCCACAGATACGCAGTATTTT.

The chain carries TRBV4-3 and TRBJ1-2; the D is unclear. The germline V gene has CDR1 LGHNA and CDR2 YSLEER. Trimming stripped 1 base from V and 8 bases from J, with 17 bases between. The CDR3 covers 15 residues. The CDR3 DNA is TGCGCCAGCAGCCAAGCAGTATCAGGTGCGGGCGGCTACACCTTC. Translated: CASSQAVSGAGGYTF.

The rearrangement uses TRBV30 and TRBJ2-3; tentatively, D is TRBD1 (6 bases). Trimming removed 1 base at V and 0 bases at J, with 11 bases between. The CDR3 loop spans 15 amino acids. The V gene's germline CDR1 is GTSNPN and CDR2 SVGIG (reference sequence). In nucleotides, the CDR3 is TGTGCCTGGAGTGCCCTGGGGGCTAGCACAGATACGCAGTATTTT. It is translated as CAWSALGASTDTQYF.

The CDR3 reads CASRRLSSYNEQFF. The DNA of the CDR3 is TGTGCCAGCAGACGCCTTAGCTCCTACAATGAGCAGTTCTTC. The V gene is TRBV6-5, the J gene TRBJ2-1; D is uncertain. The germline V gene encodes CDR1 MNHEY and CDR2 SVGAGI. V shed 6 bases and J shed 0 bases, with 9 bases lying between them. This CDR3 is 14 amino acids long.

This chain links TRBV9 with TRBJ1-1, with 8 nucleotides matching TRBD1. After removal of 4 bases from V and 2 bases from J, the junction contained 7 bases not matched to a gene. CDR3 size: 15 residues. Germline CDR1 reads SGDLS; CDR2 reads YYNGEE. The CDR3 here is CASSPRQGINTEAFF. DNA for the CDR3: TGTGCCAGCAGCCCCAGACAGGGGATAAACACTGAAGCTTTCTTT. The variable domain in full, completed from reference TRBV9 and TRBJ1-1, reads DSGVTQTPKHLITATGQRVTLRCSPRSGDLSVYWYQQSLDQGLQFLIQYYNGEERAKGNILERFSAQQFPDLHSELNLSSLELGDSALYFCASSPRQGINTEAFFGQGTRLTVV.

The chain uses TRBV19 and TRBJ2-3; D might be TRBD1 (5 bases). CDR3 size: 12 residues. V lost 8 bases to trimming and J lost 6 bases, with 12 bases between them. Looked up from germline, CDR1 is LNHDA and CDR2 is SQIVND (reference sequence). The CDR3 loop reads CASGIAGDTQYF. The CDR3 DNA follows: TGTGCCAGTGGGATCGCAGGGGATACGCAGTATTTT. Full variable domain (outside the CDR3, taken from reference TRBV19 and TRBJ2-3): DGGITQSPKYLFRKEGQNVTLSCEQNLNHDAMYWYRQDPGQGLRLIYYSQIVNDFQKGDIAEGYSVSREKKESFPLTVTSAQKNPTAFYLCASGIAGDTQYFGPGTRLTVL.

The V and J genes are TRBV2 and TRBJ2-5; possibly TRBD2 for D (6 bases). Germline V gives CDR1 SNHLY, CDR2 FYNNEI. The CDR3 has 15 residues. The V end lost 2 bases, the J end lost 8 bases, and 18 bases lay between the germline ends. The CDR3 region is CASSESGVMVGTQYF. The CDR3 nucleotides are TGTGCCAGCAGTGAATCGGGAGTCATGGTGGGAACCCAGTACTTC.

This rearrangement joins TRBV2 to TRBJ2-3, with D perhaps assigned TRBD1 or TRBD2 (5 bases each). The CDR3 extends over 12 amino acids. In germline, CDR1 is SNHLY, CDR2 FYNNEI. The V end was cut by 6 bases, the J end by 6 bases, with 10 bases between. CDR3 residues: CASRVEGDTQYF. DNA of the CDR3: TGTGCCAGCAGAGTCGAGGGGGATACGCAGTATTTT.

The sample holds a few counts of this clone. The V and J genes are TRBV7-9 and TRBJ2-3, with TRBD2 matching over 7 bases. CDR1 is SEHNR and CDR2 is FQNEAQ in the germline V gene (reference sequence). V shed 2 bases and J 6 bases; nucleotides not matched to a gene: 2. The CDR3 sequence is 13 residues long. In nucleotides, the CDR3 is TGTGCCAGCAGCTTAAGCGGGGAGGATACGCAGTATTTT. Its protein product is CASSLSGEDTQYF. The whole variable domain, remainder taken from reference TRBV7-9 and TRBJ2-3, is DTGVSQNPRHKITKRGQNVTFRCDPISEHNRLYWYRQTLGQGPEFLTYFQNEAQLEKSRLLSDRFSAERPKGSFSTLEIQRTEQGDSAMYLCASSLSGEDTQYFGPGTRLTVL.

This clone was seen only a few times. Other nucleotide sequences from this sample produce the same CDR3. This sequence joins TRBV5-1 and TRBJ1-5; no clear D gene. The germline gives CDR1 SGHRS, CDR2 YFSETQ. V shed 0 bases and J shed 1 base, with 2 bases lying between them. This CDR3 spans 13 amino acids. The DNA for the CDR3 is TGCGCCAGCAGCTTGGACAGCAATCAGCCCCAGCATTTT. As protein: CASSLDSNQPQHF.

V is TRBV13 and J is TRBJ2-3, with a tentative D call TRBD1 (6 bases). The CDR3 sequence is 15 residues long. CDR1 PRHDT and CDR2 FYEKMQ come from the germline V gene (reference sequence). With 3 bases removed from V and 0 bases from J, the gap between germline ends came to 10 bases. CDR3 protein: CASSFPTGSTDTQYF. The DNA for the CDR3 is TGTGCCAGCAGCTTTCCGACAGGTAGCACAGATACGCAGTATTTT.

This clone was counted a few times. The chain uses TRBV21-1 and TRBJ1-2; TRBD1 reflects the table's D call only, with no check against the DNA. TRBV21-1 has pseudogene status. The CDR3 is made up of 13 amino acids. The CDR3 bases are TGTGCCAGCAGCGGGGGACAGGGGTATGGCTACACCTTC. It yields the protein CASSGGQGYGYTF.

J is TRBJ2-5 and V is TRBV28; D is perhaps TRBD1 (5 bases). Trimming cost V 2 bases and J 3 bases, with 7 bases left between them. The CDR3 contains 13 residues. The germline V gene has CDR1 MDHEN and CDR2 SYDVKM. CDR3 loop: CASSLVGEETQYF. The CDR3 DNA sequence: TGTGCCAGCAGTTTAGTAGGGGAAGAGACCCAGTACTTC. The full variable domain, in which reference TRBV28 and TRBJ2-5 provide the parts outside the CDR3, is DVKVTQSSRYLVKRTGEKVFLECVQDMDHENMFWYRQDPGLGLRLIYFSYDVKMKEKGDIPEGYSVSREKKERFSLILESASTNQTSMYLCASSLVGEETQYFGPGTRLLVL.

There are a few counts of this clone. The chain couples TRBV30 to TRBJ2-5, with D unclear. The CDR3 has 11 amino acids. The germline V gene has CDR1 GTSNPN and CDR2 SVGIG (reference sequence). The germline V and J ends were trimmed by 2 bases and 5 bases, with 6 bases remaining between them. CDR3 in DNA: TGTGCCTGGAGTCCTACGGAGACCCAGTACTTC. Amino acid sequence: CAWSPTETQYF.

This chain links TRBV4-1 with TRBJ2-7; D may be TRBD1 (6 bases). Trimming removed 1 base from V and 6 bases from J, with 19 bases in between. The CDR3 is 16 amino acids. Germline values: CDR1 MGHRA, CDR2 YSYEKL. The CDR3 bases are TGCGCCAGCAGCCAAGTATTTGACAGGCGAAGGGGCGAGCAGTACTTC. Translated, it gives CASSQVFDRRRGEQYF.